This entry lists 15 T cell receptor beta chains sequenced from one sample in a study of neurological immune-mediated disorders. TCRdb used MiXCR to reprocess the 5' RACE reads, holding one entry per CDR3 protein. The sample lists approximately 82,000 distinct CDR3 sequences; about 12% were seen once. Time point reported: longitudinal time-point 2. Specimen: PBMCs. These TCRs come from a female donor with HTLV-1-associated myelopathy (HAM/TSP).

This clonotype was seen at least ten times. The chain uses TRBV12-3 or TRBV12-4 and TRBJ1-1, with D perhaps matching TRBD1 (6 bases). The CDR3 length is 17 residues. V was cut by 5 bases and J by 4 bases, with 23 bases left in between. The CDR3 reads CASSPLDSLGGGTEAFF. Here the CDR3 DNA reads TGTGCCAGCAGTCCTTTGGACAGCCTGGGGGGGGGCACTGAAGCTTTCTTT.

This clonotype was detected many times. This chain connects TRBV4-2 to TRBJ2-7; 11 nucleotides agree with TRBD1. Germline CDR1 reads LGHNA; CDR2 reads YNFKEQ. The CDR3 spans 14 residues. V gave up 5 bases and J gave up 4 bases; unmatched junction bases: 4. The CDR3 region is CASSTGQGAYEQYF. Written as DNA, the CDR3 is TGTGCCAGCAGCACCGGACAGGGGGCTTACGAGCAGTACTTC.

This clonotype was recorded many times. V usage is TRBV2 and J usage is TRBJ2-1; TRBD1 matches at 9 bases. The germline V gene has CDR1 SNHLY and CDR2 FYNNEI. Unmatched junction bases numbered 6, after V lost 5 bases and J lost 10 bases. There are 13 residues in the CDR3. CDR3 nucleotides: TGTGCCAGCAGTAAGGGACAGGGCCTAGAGCAGTTCTTC. It specifies CASSKGQGLEQFF.

Only a few counts were recorded for this clonotype. V and J are TRBV28 and TRBJ2-7; the D is unclear. This CDR3 is built from 12 residues. The V gene lost 4 bases and the J gene lost 4 bases, with 8 bases spanning the gap. The V gene's germline CDR1 is MDHEN and CDR2 SYDVKM. The CDR3, as DNA: TGTGCCAGCAGTTCCCAGTTATACGAGCAGTACTTC. As protein: CASSSQLYEQYF.

In this sample, this clonotype turned up many times. The chain carries TRBV20-1 and TRBJ2-5; 7 nucleotides line up with TRBD2. The ends lost 4 bases at V and 7 bases at J; junction bases unmatched: 12. CDR3 length: 14 residues. Germline lookup yields CDR1 DFQATT and CDR2 SNEGSKA (reference sequence). CDR3: CSATGSGPKGTQYF. CDR3 nucleotide sequence: TGCAGTGCTACCGGTAGCGGGCCCAAAGGGACCCAGTACTTC.

This clonotype has a count of ten or more. The V and J genes are TRBV5-1 and TRBJ1-6; 9 nucleotides match TRBD1. The J segment lost 9 bases and the V segment lost 4 bases, leaving 11 bases of the junction unmatched. The CDR3 is 16 residues long. Germline lookup yields CDR1 SGHRS and CDR2 YFSETQ. The CDR3 region is CASSPTPGQGVSPLHF. CDR3 in DNA: TGCGCCAGCAGCCCAACGCCGGGACAGGGTGTTTCACCCCTCCACTTT.

This clonotype occurred many times. The V and J genes are TRBV5-5 and TRBJ2-7; perhaps TRBD1 as D (6 bases). Trimming removed 0 bases at V and 3 bases at J, with 19 bases between. Looked up from germline, CDR1 is SGHKS and CDR2 is YYEKEE (reference sequence). The CDR3 loop spans 17 amino acids. The CDR3: CASSLAGDTLRFYEQYF. For the CDR3, the DNA is TGTGCCAGCAGCTTGGCAGGGGACACCCTTCGATTCTACGAGCAGTACTTC.

This clonotype was observed at least ten times. This chain uses TRBV20-1 with TRBJ2-7; 10 positions match TRBD1. CDR1 DFQATT and CDR2 SNEGSKA come from the germline V gene (reference sequence). V trimming: 5 bases; J trimming: 3 bases; junction bases outside the gene matches: 1. The CDR3 runs to 12 residues. The CDR3 sequence is CSAWDRGYEQYF. As DNA, the CDR3 is TGCAGTGCTTGGGACAGGGGCTACGAGCAGTACTTC.

This clonotype was seen many times. This chain connects TRBV5-1 to TRBJ1-1, with 8 bases identical to TRBD1. The CDR3 extends over 14 amino acids. Germline trimming cut 1 base from V and 4 bases from J; bases unmatched to any gene: 3. Germline CDR1 reads SGHRS; CDR2 reads YFSETQ. The CDR3 region is CASSLRQGITEAFF. In DNA, the CDR3 is TGCGCCAGCAGCTTGCGACAGGGGATCACTGAAGCTTTCTTT.

The V call is TRBV25-1, the J call TRBJ2-5, with TRBD2 as a possible D gene (5 bases). This CDR3 has 16 residues. V dropped 0 bases and J dropped 2 bases, with 13 bases sitting between them. From germline, CDR1 is MGHDK and CDR2 SYGVNS. The CDR3 region is CASSEYRGNKQETQYF. The DNA for the CDR3 is TGTGCCAGCAGTGAATATAGAGGGAACAAACAAGAGACCCAGTACTTC.

The chain employs TRBV28 and TRBJ2-7; 14 bases are a match to TRBD2. Germline V gives CDR1 MDHEN, CDR2 SYDVKM. This CDR3 has 18 amino acids. Trimming cost V 6 bases and J 0 bases; bases outside gene matches: 10. This CDR3 is CASSLTSGGAFSSYEQYF. The CDR3 DNA reads TGTGCCAGCAGCCTGACTAGCGGGGGGGCCTTTAGCTCCTACGAGCAGTACTTC.

This clonotype was found many times. The J gene is TRBJ2-5, the V gene TRBV7-8; D may be TRBD2 (7 bases). Trimming left V 3 bases short and J 5 bases short, with 13 bases between. Looked up from germline, CDR1 is SGHVS and CDR2 is FQNEAQ. The CDR3 spans 14 residues. CDR3 bases: TGTGCCAGCAGCTTTGTCGGGGGGCGGGAGACCCAGTACTTC. Translating it yields CASSFVGGRETQYF.

This clonotype was detected many times. The V gene is TRBV9, the J gene TRBJ2-1; 8 positions match TRBD2. CDR1 is SGDLS, CDR2 YYNGEE, per germline. This CDR3 comprises 15 residues. With V trimmed by 3 bases and J by 1 base, 3 bases remained unmatched. CDR3 residues: CASSGGLASYNEQFF. In DNA, the CDR3 is TGTGCCAGCAGCGGCGGACTAGCTTCCTACAATGAGCAGTTCTTC.

This clonotype was seen ten or more times. The chain is built from TRBV5-1 and TRBJ2-2, with a tentative D call TRBD1 (6 bases). Germline V CDR1 and CDR2: SGHRS, YFSETQ. Deletions cut 2 bases from V and 0 bases from J, with 11 bases between. This CDR3 comprises 16 residues. The CDR3 DNA follows: TGCGCCAGCAGCTTTCGGACAGCCCCGAACACCGGGGAGCTGTTTTTT. Translation gives CASSFRTAPNTGELFF.

This chain connects TRBV19 to TRBJ2-1, with 14 bases that match TRBD2. V lost 1 base, J lost 4 bases, and 3 bases stayed unmatched. The CDR3 extends over 17 amino acids. CDR1 is LNHDA and CDR2 is SQIVND in the germline V gene (reference sequence). The CDR3 DNA reads as TGTGCCAGTAGTATAGGACTAGCGGGGGGGCATTACAATGAGCAGTTCTTC. Protein sequence: CASSIGLAGGHYNEQFF.